This passage covers 19 T cell receptor beta chains from one sample sequenced in a study of metastatic and nonmetastatic thyroid tumors. TCRdb re-called the PCR reads via MiXCR. This sample has about 40,000 clones, with approximately 12% found just once. All patients were treatment-naive before thyroid surgery. Sample: blood. The receptors stem from a female donor with papillary thyroid cancer or a benign thyroid nodule (not recorded which). Some clones in this sample may be carry-over from other donors' samples.

The rearrangement joins TRBV6-1 to TRBJ1-2; no clear D gene. The germline V and J ends were trimmed by 1 base and 11 bases, with 17 bases remaining between them. CDR3 length: 14 residues. Germline CDR1 reads MNHNS; CDR2 reads SASEGT. CDR3 amino acids: CASSEEVGRVGYTF. The CDR3 DNA follows: TGTGCCAGCAGTGAAGAAGTAGGGAGGGTTGGATACACCTTC.

There are many counts of this clone. This chain links TRBV19 with TRBJ1-2, with TRBD1 matching over 7 bases. The CDR3 contains 14 residues. V lost 7 bases to trimming and J lost 1 base; unmatched junction nucleotides: 6. CDR1 is LNHDA, CDR2 SQIVND, per germline (reference sequence). CDR3 residues: CASTQTGLNYGYTF. For the CDR3, the DNA is TGTGCCAGTACCCAGACAGGGCTTAACTATGGCTACACCTTC.

The rearrangement links TRBV5-1 to TRBJ2-2; D is possibly TRBD2 (6 bases). Germline CDR1 reads SGHRS; CDR2 reads YFSETQ. CDR3 length: 15 amino acids. The V gene lost 6 bases and the J gene lost 2 bases, with 14 bases spanning the gap. The CDR3 DNA is TGCGCCAGCACCCTCGGAGGGGTAAACACCGGGGAGCTGTTTTTT. Translating it yields CASTLGGVNTGELFF.

This clone came up many times. This could be a read error, since a much larger clone is one nucleotide away. V usage is TRBV2 and J usage is TRBJ2-7, with TRBD2 matching over 8 bases. Germline CDR1 SNHLY, CDR2 FYNNEI. The CDR3 spans 19 residues. Trimming at V came to 4 bases and at J to 5 bases, leaving 22 bases not matched to a gene. CDR3 DNA sequence: TGTGCCAGCAGTGCGGACACTCGCTATCAAAGCGGGGGATCAAACGAGCAGTACTTC. This sequence encodes CASSADTRYQSGGSNEQYF.

This clone appeared a few times. The DNA for the CDR3 is TGTGCTAGTGGTTTACCGGGGGTGCTCACCGGGGAGCTGTTTTTT. Translating it yields CASGLPGVLTGELFF. V gene TRBV12-5 combines with J gene TRBJ2-2; possibly TRBD2 for D (6 bases). In germline, CDR1 is LGHNT, CDR2 FRNRAP. This CDR3 has 15 residues. V gave up 3 bases and J gave up 4 bases, with 12 bases separating them. Full variable domain (rest looked up from reference TRBV12-5 and TRBJ2-2): DARVTQTPRHKVTEMGQEVTMRCQPILGHNTVFWYRQTMMQGLELLAYFRNRAPLDDSGMPKDRFSAEMPDATLATLKIQPSEPRDSAVYFCASGLPGVLTGELFFGEGSRLTVL.

This clone was seen ten or more times. The chain uses TRBV7-3 and TRBJ1-2; 7 positions agree with TRBD1. Unmatched junction bases numbered 11, after V lost 5 bases and J lost 5 bases. Germline CDR1 and CDR2: SGHTA and FQGTGA. The CDR3 extends over 15 amino acids. The DNA for the CDR3 is TGTGCCAGCAGCCGGGATCTGACAGGGCGATATGGCTACACCTTC. It yields the protein CASSRDLTGRYGYTF.

This clone has a count of ten or more. The chain links TRBV9 to TRBJ2-3; a weak D match, TRBD1 (6 bases). CDR3 length: 15 amino acids. V lost 4 bases and J lost 3, with 15 bases in between. CDR1 is SGDLS and CDR2 is YYNGEE in the germline V gene. The CDR3 DNA is TGTGCCAGCAGCCCGGGGCAGGGGAGAACAGATACGCAGTATTTT. It encodes CASSPGQGRTDTQYF.

This clone was found a few times. The V gene is TRBV6-1, the J gene TRBJ2-1; D possibly matches TRBD1 or TRBD2 (5 bases each). The CDR3 is made up of 13 amino acids. Germline V CDR1 and CDR2: MNHNS, SASEGT. V was shortened by 8 bases and J by 10 bases, with 18 bases between the two germline ends. DNA of the CDR3: TGTGCCAGCCTCATAGGGCGGGCAGGGGAGCAGTTCTTC. Translated: CASLIGRAGEQFF.

The CDR3 is CASVGRGRGYIVETQYF. CDR3 nucleotide sequence: TGTGCCAGCGTGGGAAGAGGCAGGGGCTATATTGTAGAGACCCAGTACTTC. This rearrangement joins TRBV6-2 or TRBV6-3 to TRBJ2-5; D is perhaps TRBD1 (6 bases). The germline gives CDR1 MNHEY, CDR2 SVGEGT. There are 17 residues in the CDR3. Trimming stripped 8 bases from V and 4 bases from J, with 26 bases between.

This clone was seen repeatedly, ten times or more. V usage is TRBV12-3 or TRBV12-4 and J usage is TRBJ2-3; D unclear. The V end lost 5 bases, the J end lost 0 bases, and 9 bases lay between the germline ends. This CDR3 comprises 14 residues. This CDR3 reads CASSGWESTDTQYF. The CDR3, as DNA: TGTGCCAGCAGTGGGTGGGAAAGCACAGATACGCAGTATTTT.

This clone was seen at least ten times. J is TRBJ2-3 and V is TRBV7-2; 9 nucleotides match TRBD2. The CDR3 contains 16 residues. CDR1 and CDR2 from the germline V gene are SGHTA and FQGNSA. Trimming cost V 0 bases and J 5 bases; bases outside gene matches: 6. The CDR3 DNA reads as TGTGCCAGCAGCTTAGCGCGGGGGGGACCGGGAGATACGCAGTATTTT. Translating it yields CASSLARGGPGDTQYF. The variable domain in full, completed from reference TRBV7-2 and TRBJ2-3, reads GAGVSQSPSNKVTEKGKDVELRCDPISGHTALYWYRQSLGQGLEFLIYFQGNSAPDKSGLPSDRFSAERTGGSVSTLTIQRTQQEDSAVYLCASSLARGGPGDTQYFGPGTRLTVL.

This clone was observed at least ten times. The rearrangement uses TRBV7-6 and TRBJ2-3; 9 nucleotides match TRBD1. CDR1 is SGHVS, CDR2 FNYEAQ, per germline. The CDR3 consists of 16 residues. Trimming took 1 base from V and 2 from J; bases not matched to a gene: 4. CDR3 in amino acids: CASSLETGGSTDTQYF. CDR3 in DNA: TGTGCCAGCAGCTTAGAGACAGGGGGGTCCACAGATACGCAGTATTTT.

This chain links TRBV3-1 with TRBJ2-2; tentatively, D is TRBD2 (6 bases). From germline, CDR1 is LGHDT and CDR2 YNNKEL (reference sequence). V lost 3 bases and J 0 bases, leaving 11 bases between the germline ends. This CDR3 is built from 16 residues. Here the CDR3 reads CASSQGGVTNTGELFF. The CDR3 DNA follows: TGTGCCAGCAGCCAGGGAGGAGTTACGAACACCGGGGAGCTGTTTTTT. The full variable domain, rest sourced from reference TRBV3-1 and TRBJ2-2, is DTAVSQTPKYLVTQMGNDKSIKCEQNLGHDTMYWYKQDSKKFLKIMFSYNNKELIINETVPNRFSPKSPDKAHLNLHINSLELGDSAVYFCASSQGGVTNTGELFFGEGSRLTVL.

A few counts support this clone. This chain links TRBV10-3 with TRBJ2-7, with 13 bases matching TRBD2. This CDR3 spans 15 amino acids. With V trimmed by 3 bases and J by 2 bases, 1 base remained unmatched. Germline-derived CDR1 and CDR2 are ENHRY and SYGVKD. Here the CDR3 reads CAISEGLAGAYEQYF. CDR3 DNA: TGTGCCATCAGTGAAGGACTAGCGGGAGCCTACGAGCAGTACTTC.

This clone showed up just once. The chain carries TRBV11-2 and TRBJ2-5, with TRBD1 matching 7 bases. This CDR3 has 13 amino acids. In germline, CDR1 is SGHAT, CDR2 FQNNGV. Germline trimming cut 7 bases from V and 4 bases from J; bases unmatched to any gene: 6. CDR3 in DNA: TGTGCCAGCATCTGGACAGGTGTAGAGACCCAGTACTTC. Residues: CASIWTGVETQYF.

This clone has a handful of counts. A clone one base away is much larger, so this may be a read error. This sample includes further DNA sequences coding for the same CDR3. The CDR3 DNA follows: TGCGCTAGCAGCATGTCCGGGACATCCGGCGCCTACGAGCAGTACTTC. Protein sequence: CASSMSGTSGAYEQYF. V gene TRBV5-1 combines with J gene TRBJ2-7; perhaps TRBD1 as D (6 bases). The CDR3 has 16 amino acids. CDR1 is SGHRS, CDR2 YFSETQ, per germline. Full variable domain (outside the CDR3, taken from reference TRBV5-1 and TRBJ2-7): KAGVTQTPRYLIKTRGQQVTLSCSPISGHRSVSWYQQTPGQGLQFLFEYFSETQRNKGNFPGRFSGRQFSNSRSEMNVSTLELGDSALYLCASSMSGTSGAYEQYFGPGTRLTVT.

This clone was detected many times. The V gene is TRBV19, the J gene TRBJ1-1; D remains ambiguous. The CDR3 runs to 13 residues. Germline values: CDR1 LNHDA, CDR2 SQIVND (reference sequence). Trimming shortened V by 8 bases and J by 5 bases, and 15 bases separated the two germline ends. The CDR3 region is CASSVVPGTEAFF. The DNA for the CDR3 is TGTGCCAGTTCAGTCGTCCCTGGGACTGAAGCTTTCTTT.

Only a few counts were recorded for this clone. This clone may be a read error of a much larger clone one base away. The chain carries TRBV7-8 and TRBJ1-4, with a possible D match to TRBD1 (5 bases). The germline V gene encodes CDR1 SGHVS and CDR2 FQNEAQ. CDR3 length: 12 amino acids. CDR3 loop: CVSSLRGSQLFF. CDR3 coding DNA: TGTGTCAGCAGCTTACGGGGGAGCCAACTGTTTTTT.

By share of the sample, this clone is medium-sized (0.01 to 0.1%). J is TRBJ1-2 and V is TRBV6-1; D possibly corresponds to TRBD1 (5 bases). The CDR3 consists of 12 residues. V lost 3 bases, J lost 8 bases, and 10 bases lay in between. Germline CDR1 reads MNHNS; CDR2 reads SASEGT. DNA for the CDR3: TGTGCCAGCAGTGATCTCCGGGGGGGCTACACCTTC. Protein: CASSDLRGGYTF.